The clone carrying this TCR beta chain was seen a handful of times. PCR employed 60 Vbeta and 13 Jbeta primers. Clones were sequenced by immunoSEQ multiplex PCR, and TCRdb holds only the in-frame ones, with some missing. The sample includes about 180,000 clones, about 82% of them seen just once. The source of the sample is a study of cytomegalovirus exposure and HLA in healthy donors. Across the study: Roughly 89 million unique TCR sequences came from HLA-typed donors in an early release.

This receptor was obtained from a woman aged 25 to 45 in good health and CMV-seronegative. The sequencing sample was made of PBMCs.

The CDR3 DNA is TGCAGCGTTGTTCAGACAGGGGGCGCCGATCAGCCCCAGCATTTT. Protein product: CSVVQTGGADQPQHF. V usage is TRBV29-1 and J usage is TRBJ1-5; 10 bases are shared with TRBD1. Germline-derived CDR1 and CDR2 are SQVTM and ANQGSEA. This CDR3 has 15 amino acids. With 4 bases clipped from V and 5 bases from J, the junction kept 8 bases outside the gene matches.